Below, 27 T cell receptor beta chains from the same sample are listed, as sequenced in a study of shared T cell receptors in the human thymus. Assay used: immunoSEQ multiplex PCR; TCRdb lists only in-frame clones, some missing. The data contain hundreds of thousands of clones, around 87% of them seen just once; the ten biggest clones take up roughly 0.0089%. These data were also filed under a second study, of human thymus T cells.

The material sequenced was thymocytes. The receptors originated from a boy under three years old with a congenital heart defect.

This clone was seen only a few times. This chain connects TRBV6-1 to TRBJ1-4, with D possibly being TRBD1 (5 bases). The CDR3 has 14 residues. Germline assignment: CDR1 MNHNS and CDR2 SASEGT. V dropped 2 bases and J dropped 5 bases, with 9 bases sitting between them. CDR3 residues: CASSEPRVNEKLFF. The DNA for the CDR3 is TGTGCCAGCAGTGAACCCAGGGTAAATGAAAAACTGTTTTTT.

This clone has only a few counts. The CDR3 is CASSPPVTGGKNNEQFF. In DNA, the CDR3 is TGTGCCAGCTCACCACCAGTCACGGGAGGGAAAAACAATGAGCAGTTCTTC. The chain carries TRBV18 and TRBJ2-1; 8 bases are a match to TRBD2. This CDR3 spans 17 amino acids. After removal of 0 bases from V and 5 bases from J, the junction contained 9 bases not matched to a gene. Per germline, CDR1 KGHSH and CDR2 LQKENI.

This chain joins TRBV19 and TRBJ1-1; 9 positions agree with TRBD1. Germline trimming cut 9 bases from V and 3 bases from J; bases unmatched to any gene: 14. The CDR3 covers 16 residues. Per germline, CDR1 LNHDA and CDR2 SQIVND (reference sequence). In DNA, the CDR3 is TGTGCCAGAGGACCCGGGACAGGGAGAAGGGACACTGAAGCTTTCTTT. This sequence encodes CARGPGTGRRDTEAFF.

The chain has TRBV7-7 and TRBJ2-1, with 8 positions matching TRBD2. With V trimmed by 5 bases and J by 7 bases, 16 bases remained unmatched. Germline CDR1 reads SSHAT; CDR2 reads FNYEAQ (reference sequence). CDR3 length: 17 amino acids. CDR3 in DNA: TGTGCCAGCAGCCCCCCAGGAGGGAGCGGGAGATTGAATGAGCAGTTCTTC. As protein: CASSPPGGSGRLNEQFF.

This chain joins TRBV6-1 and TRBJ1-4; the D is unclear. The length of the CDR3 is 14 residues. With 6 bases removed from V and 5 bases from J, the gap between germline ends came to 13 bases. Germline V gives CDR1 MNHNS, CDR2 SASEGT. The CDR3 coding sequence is TGTGCCAGCAGGAACATCGTCGTGAATGAAAAACTGTTTTTT. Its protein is CASRNIVVNEKLFF.

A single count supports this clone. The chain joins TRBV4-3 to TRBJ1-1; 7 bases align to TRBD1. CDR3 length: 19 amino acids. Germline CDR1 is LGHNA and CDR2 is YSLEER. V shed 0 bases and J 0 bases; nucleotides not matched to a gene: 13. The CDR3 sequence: CASSQDRNGQVLMNTEAFF. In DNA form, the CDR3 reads TGCGCCAGCAGCCAAGATCGGAACGGACAGGTCCTTATGAACACTGAAGCTTTCTTT.

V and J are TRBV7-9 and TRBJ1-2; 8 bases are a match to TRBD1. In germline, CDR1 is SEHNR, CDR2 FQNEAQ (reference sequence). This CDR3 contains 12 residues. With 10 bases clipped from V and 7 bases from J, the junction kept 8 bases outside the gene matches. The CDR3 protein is CATDRVFGGYTF. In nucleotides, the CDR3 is TGTGCCACGGACAGGGTCTTTGGTGGCTACACCTTC.

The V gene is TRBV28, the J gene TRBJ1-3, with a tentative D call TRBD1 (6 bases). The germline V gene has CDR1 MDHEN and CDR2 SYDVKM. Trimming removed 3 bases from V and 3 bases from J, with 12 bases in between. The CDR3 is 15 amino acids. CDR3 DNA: TGTGCCAGCAGTTTTCACAGGGCTCGTGGAAACACCATATATTTT. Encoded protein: CASSFHRARGNTIYF. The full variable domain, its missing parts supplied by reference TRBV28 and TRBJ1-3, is DVKVTQSSRYLVKRTGEKVFLECVQDMDHENMFWYRQDPGLGLRLIYFSYDVKMKEKGDIPEGYSVSREKKERFSLILESASTNQTSMYLCASSFHRARGNTIYFGEGSWLTVV.

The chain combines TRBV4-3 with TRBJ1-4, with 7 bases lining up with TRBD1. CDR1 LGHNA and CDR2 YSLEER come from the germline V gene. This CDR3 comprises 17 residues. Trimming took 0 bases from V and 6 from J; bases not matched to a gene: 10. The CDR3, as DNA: TGCGCCAGCAGCCAAGATCGACCGCGACAGGGAGATGAAAAACTGTTTTTT. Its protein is CASSQDRPRQGDEKLFF.

The CDR3, as DNA: TGCGCCAGCAGCTTCCCTAGCGGGGGGGCCCACAATGAGCAGTTCTTC. Protein: CASSFPSGGAHNEQFF. The chain has TRBV5-1 and TRBJ2-1; 12 nucleotides line up with TRBD2. Losses at the gene ends were 2 bases for V and 5 bases for J; bases not matched to a gene: 5. The length of the CDR3 is 16 residues. Germline CDR1 reads SGHRS; CDR2 reads YFSETQ.

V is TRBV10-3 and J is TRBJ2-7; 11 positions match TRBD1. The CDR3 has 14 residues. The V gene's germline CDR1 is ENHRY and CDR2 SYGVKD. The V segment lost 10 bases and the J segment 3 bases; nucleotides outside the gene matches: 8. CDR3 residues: CATSLGTGGYEQYF. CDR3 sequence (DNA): TGTGCCACCTCACTTGGGACAGGGGGCTACGAGCAGTACTTC.

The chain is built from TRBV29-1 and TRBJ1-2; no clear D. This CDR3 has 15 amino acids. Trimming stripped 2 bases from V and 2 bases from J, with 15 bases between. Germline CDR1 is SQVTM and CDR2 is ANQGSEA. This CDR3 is CSVEFREQTNYGYTF. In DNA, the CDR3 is TGCAGCGTTGAATTTCGCGAACAGACAAACTATGGCTACACCTTC.

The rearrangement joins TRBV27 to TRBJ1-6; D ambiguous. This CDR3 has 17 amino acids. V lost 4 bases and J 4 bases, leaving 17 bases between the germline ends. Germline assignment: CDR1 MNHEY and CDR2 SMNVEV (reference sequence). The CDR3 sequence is CASSSMFAGEYNSPLHF. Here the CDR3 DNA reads TGTGCCAGCAGTTCGATGTTCGCCGGAGAATATAATTCACCCCTCCACTTT.

The CDR3 region has the DNA TGTGCCAGCAGTGTACTACTAGCGGGATCTTACGAGCAGTACTTC. Amino acids: CASSVLLAGSYEQYF. The V and J genes are TRBV6-5 and TRBJ2-7; 10 bases are shared with TRBD2. V lost 5 bases to trimming and J lost 4 bases; unmatched junction nucleotides: 8. From germline, CDR1 is MNHEY and CDR2 SVGAGI. The CDR3 has 15 residues.

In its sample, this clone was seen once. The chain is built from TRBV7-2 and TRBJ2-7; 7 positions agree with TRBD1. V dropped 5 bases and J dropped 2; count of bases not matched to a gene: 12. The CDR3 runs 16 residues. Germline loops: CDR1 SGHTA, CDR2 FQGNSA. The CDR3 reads CASSPRVRQGPYEQYF. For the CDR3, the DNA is TGTGCCAGCAGCCCGAGAGTGAGACAGGGCCCCTACGAGCAGTACTTC.

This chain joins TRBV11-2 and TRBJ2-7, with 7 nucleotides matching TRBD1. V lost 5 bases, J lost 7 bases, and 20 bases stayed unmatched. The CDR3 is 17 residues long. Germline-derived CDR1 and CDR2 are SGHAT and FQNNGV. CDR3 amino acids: CASSRFQRTGPVEEQYF. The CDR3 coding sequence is TGTGCCAGCAGCCGCTTTCAGAGGACAGGACCCGTAGAGGAGCAGTACTTC.

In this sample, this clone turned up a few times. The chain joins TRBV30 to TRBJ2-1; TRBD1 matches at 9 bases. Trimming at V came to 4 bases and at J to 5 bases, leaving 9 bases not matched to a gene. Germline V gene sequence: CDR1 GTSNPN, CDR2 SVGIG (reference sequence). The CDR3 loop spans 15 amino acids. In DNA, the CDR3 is TGTGCCTGGACCCGGACAGGGGATTTTAACAATGAGCAGTTCTTC. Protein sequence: CAWTRTGDFNNEQFF. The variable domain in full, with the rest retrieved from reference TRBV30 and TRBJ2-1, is SQTIHQWPATLVQPVGSPLSLECTVEGTSNPNLYWYRQAAGRGLQLLFYSVGIGQISSEVPQNLSASRPQDRQFILSSKKLLLSDSGFYLCAWTRTGDFNNEQFFGPGTRLTVL.

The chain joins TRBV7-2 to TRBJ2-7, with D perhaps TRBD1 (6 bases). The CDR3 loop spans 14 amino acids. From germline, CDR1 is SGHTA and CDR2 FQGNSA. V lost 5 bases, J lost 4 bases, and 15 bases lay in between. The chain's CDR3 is CASSPERQGYEQYF. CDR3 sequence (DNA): TGTGCCAGCAGCCCCGAAAGGCAGGGGTACGAGCAGTACTTC. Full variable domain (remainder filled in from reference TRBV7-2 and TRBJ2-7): GAGVSQSPSNKVTEKGKDVELRCDPISGHTALYWYRQSLGQGLEFLIYFQGNSAPDKSGLPSDRFSAERTGGSVSTLTIQRTQQEDSAVYLCASSPERQGYEQYFGPGTRLTVT.

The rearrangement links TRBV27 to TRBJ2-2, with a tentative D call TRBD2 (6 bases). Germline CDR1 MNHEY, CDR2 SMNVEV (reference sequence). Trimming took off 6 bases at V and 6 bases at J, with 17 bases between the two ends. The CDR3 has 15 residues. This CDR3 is CASSRSGDGAGELFF. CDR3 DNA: TGTGCCAGCAGCCGTAGCGGAGACGGGGCCGGGGAGCTGTTTTTT.

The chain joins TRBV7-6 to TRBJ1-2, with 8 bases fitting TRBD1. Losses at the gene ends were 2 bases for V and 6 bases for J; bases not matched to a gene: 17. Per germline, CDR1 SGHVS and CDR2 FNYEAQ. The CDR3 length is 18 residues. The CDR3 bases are TGTGCCAGCAGCTTATCCCCAGGACAGGGTTCATCAGGGAATGGCTACACCTTC. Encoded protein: CASSLSPGQGSSGNGYTF.

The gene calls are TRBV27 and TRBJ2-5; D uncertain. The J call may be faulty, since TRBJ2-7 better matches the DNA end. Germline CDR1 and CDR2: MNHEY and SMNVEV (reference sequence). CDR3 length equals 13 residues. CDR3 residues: CASSLRSPYEQYF. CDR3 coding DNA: TGTGCCAGCAGTTTGCGGTCCCCCTACGAGCAGTACTTC.

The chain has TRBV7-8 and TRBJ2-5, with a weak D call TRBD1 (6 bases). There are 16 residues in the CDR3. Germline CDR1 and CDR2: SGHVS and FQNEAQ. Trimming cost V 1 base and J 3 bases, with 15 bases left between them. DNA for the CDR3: TGTGCCAGCAGCTTAGGATGGGCAGGGGCCAAAGAGACCCAGTACTTC. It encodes CASSLGWAGAKETQYF.

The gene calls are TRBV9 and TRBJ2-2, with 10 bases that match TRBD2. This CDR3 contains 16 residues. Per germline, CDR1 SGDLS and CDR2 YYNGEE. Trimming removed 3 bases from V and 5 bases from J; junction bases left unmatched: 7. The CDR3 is CASSGLAGVTTGELFF. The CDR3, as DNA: TGTGCCAGCAGCGGTCTAGCGGGGGTTACTACCGGGGAGCTGTTTTTT.

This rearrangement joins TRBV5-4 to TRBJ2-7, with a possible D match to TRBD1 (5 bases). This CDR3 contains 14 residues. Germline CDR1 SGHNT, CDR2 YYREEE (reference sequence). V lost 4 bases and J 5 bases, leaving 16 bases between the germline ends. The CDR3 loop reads CASSKEQATNEQYF. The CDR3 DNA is TGTGCCAGCAGCAAAGAACAGGCCACAAACGAGCAGTACTTC.

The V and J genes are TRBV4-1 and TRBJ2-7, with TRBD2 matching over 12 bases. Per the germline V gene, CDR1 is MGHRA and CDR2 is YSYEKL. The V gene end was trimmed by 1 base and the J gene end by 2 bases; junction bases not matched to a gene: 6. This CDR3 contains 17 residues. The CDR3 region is CASSQAPRTSGTYEQYF. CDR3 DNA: TGCGCCAGCAGCCAAGCGCCCCGGACTAGCGGGACCTACGAGCAGTACTTC.

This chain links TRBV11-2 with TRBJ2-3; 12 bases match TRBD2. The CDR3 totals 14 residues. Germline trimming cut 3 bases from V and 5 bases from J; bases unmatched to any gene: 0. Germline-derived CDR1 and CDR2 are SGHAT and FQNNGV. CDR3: CASSLGLAGDTQYF. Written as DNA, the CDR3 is TGTGCCAGCAGCTTGGGACTAGCGGGAGATACGCAGTATTTT.

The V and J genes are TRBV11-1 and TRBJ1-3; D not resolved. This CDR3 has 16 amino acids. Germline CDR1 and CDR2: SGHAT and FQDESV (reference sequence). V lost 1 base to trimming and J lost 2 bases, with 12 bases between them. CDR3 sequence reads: CASSLVAAQPGNTIYF. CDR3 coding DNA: TGTGCCAGCAGCTTAGTTGCAGCGCAACCTGGAAACACCATATATTTT.